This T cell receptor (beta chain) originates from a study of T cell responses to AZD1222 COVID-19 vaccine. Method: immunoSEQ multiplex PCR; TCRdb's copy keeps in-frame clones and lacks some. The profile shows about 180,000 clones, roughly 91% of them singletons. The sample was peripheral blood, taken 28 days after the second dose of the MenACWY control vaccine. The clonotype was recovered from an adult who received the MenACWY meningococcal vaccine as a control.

CDR3 DNA: TGTGCCAGCACCCGATCTAGGGTGACTAATGAAAAACTGTTTTTT. Translated: CASTRSRVTNEKLFF. The V and J genes are TRBV27 and TRBJ1-4; no clear D gene. Germline V gene data show CDR1 as MNHEY and CDR2 as SMNVEV (reference sequence). This CDR3 contains 15 residues. Between the trimmed V and J ends, which lost 7 bases and 2 bases, there was a span of 14 bases.